This T cell receptor beta chain was sequenced for a study of shared clonotypes between healthy human individuals. Background on the study: Each donor had three CD4 naive, three CD4 memory, two CD8 naive and one CD8 memory plate.

CD45RO-negative CD8 cells positively selected for CCR7 made up the naive population, which excluded terminally differentiated effector memory CD45RA+ cells. Points on this clone: Its antigen is as yet unknown.

The assay was immunoSEQ multiplex PCR, and TCRdb's table has in-frame clones only and misses some. The sample consists of about 2 million clones, approximately 95% of them appearing once. Study results and caveats: In contrast to clonotypes shared by all four donors, non-shared clonotypes had lower generation probabilities. Investigators expected sequencing depth to affect clonotype sharing among donors. Owing to a small donor count, the genetic and exposure-history diversity represented was limited.

The sequence was collected from a man aged 18-30 years in good health. What was sequenced was naive CD8+ T cells sorted from blood.

This CDR3 reads CASSGGARETQYF. DNA for the CDR3: TGTGCCAGCAGCGGGGGGGCTCGAGAGACCCAGTACTTC. The chain combines TRBV7-2 with TRBJ2-5, with D possibly TRBD2 on 7 matching bases. CDR3 length equals 13 residues. Per germline, CDR1 SGHTA and CDR2 FQGNSA. V gave up 5 bases and J gave up 4 bases, with 11 bases separating them.